One and the same sample provided the 10 T cell receptor beta chains below, sequenced in a study of post-analysis software for immune sequencing data. Study-wide points: In patients, TRBV5-6, TRBV5-1 and TRBV20-1 belonged to five TRBV segments found more frequently than in controls.

Antigen specificity for these receptors is unknown. Incorporated into the TCR beta cDNA libraries were unique molecular identifiers, which served to reduce PCR and sequencing biases. TCRdb ran MiXCR on the PCR reads and lists one entry per CDR3 protein. The sample consists of 400,000 to 500,000 distinct CDR3 sequences, less than 40% of them appearing once. Sequencing used blood. The receptors stem from a girl aged 2 to 9 with multiple sclerosis.

Written as DNA, the CDR3 is TGTGCCAGCAGTTTCGGCGGACAGGGCCGTTTCTTT. Protein: CASSFGGQGRFF. The chain recombines TRBV12-3 or TRBV12-4 with TRBJ1-1, with 8 bases lining up with TRBD1. Trimming took 3 bases from V and 13 from J; bases not matched to a gene: 7. The CDR3 is made up of 12 amino acids.

This clonotype was counted only a few times. This chain joins TRBV20-1 and TRBJ1-5, with 7 positions matching TRBD1. CDR3 size: 15 residues. In germline, CDR1 is DFQATT, CDR2 SNEGSKA (reference sequence). V shed 4 bases and J 5 bases; nucleotides not matched to a gene: 11. The chain's CDR3 is CSATTGTDQHQPQHF. The CDR3 DNA is TGCAGTGCTACTACCGGGACAGACCAACATCAGCCCCAGCATTTT.

This clonotype is a singleton in its sample. The J gene is TRBJ1-2, the V gene TRBV13; no reliable D call. Between the trimmed V and J ends, which lost 4 bases and 7 bases, there was a span of 19 bases. The CDR3 loop spans 15 amino acids. Germline CDR1 PRHDT, CDR2 FYEKMQ (reference sequence). Written as DNA, the CDR3 is TGTGCCAGCAGCTCCCAAACGCCGGGGAGGAGTGGCTACACCTTC. Its protein is CASSSQTPGRSGYTF.

V usage is TRBV5-6 and J usage is TRBJ2-5; D unresolved. Near its end, the DNA agrees better with TRBJ2-7, so the J call may be wrong. CDR1 is SGHDT, CDR2 YYEEEE, per germline. The CDR3 is 13 residues long. The DNA of the CDR3 is TGTGCCAGCAGGCCGGGTCCTACCTACGAGCAGTACTTC. Its translation: CASRPGPTYEQYF.

The chain joins TRBV28 to TRBJ2-1; no firm D call. The CDR3 spans 13 residues. V lost 2 bases, J lost 4 bases, and 6 bases lay in between. CDR1 is MDHEN and CDR2 is SYDVKM in the germline V gene. The CDR3 protein is CASSLHQYNEQFF. The CDR3 region has the DNA TGTGCCAGCAGTTTACACCAGTACAATGAGCAGTTCTTC.

This clonotype occurred a few times. The V gene is TRBV4-3, the J gene TRBJ2-7, with D maybe TRBD2 (5 bases). This CDR3 comprises 17 residues. Trimming stripped 0 bases from V and 0 bases from J, with 15 bases between. The germline V gene encodes CDR1 LGHNA and CDR2 YSLEER. Here the CDR3 DNA reads TGCGCCAGCAGCCAAGATTTAGCGACACAACCCTCCTACGAGCAGTACTTC. This sequence encodes CASSQDLATQPSYEQYF.

This clonotype came up a few times. A read error may be the cause here, since a much bigger clone is one base away. This chain joins TRBV28 and TRBJ1-2; D remains unclear. Germline-derived CDR1 and CDR2 are MDHEN and SYDVKM. This CDR3 spans 11 amino acids. The V and J ends lost 5 bases and 2 bases respectively, with 3 bases between them. The CDR3 protein is CASSVNYGYTF. The CDR3 bases are TGTGCCAGCAGTGTGAACTATGGCTACACCTTC.

The genes are TRBV7-6 and TRBJ2-1, with TRBD2 as a possible D gene (6 bases). CDR1 and CDR2 (germline): SGHVS, FNYEAQ. Trimming cost V 3 bases and J 10 bases, with 13 bases left between them. The CDR3 totals 13 residues. CDR3 residues: CASSLTRSEEQFF. DNA of the CDR3: TGTGCCAGCAGCTTGACTAGGTCTGAGGAGCAGTTCTTC.

This rearrangement joins TRBV6-1 to TRBJ1-2; no definite D call. Looked up from germline, CDR1 is MNHNS and CDR2 is SASEGT. CDR3 size: 14 residues. The V gene lost 2 bases and the J gene lost 2 bases, with 9 bases spanning the gap. As DNA, the CDR3 is TGTGCCAGCAGTGAACCTTTTCAGAACTATGGCTACACCTTC. It is translated as CASSEPFQNYGYTF.

This clonotype came up a few times. The chain uses TRBV7-2 and TRBJ2-7, with 7 positions matching TRBD2. The germline gives CDR1 SGHTA, CDR2 FQGNSA. The CDR3 contains 15 residues. With V trimmed by 6 bases and J by 4 bases, 12 bases remained unmatched. CDR3 protein: CASRPASGADYEQYF. The CDR3, as DNA: TGTGCCAGCAGGCCCGCTAGCGGAGCAGATTACGAGCAGTACTTC.